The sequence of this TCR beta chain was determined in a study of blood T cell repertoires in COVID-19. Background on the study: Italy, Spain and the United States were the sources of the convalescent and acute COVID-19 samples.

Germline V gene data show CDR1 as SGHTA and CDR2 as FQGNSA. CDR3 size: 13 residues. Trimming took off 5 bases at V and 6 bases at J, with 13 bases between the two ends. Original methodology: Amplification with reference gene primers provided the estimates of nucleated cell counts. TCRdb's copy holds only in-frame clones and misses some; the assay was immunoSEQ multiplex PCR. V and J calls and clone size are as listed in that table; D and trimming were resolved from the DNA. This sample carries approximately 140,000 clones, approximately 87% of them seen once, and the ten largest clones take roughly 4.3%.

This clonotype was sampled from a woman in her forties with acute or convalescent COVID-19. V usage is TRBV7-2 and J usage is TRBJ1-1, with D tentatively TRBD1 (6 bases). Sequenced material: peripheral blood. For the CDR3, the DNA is TGTGCCAGCAGCCCCCACAGGGTGGCTGAAGCTTTCTTT. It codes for CASSPHRVAEAFF.